This T cell receptor beta chain emerged from a study of OX40 agonist ivuxolimab in advanced cancers. V lost 5 bases, J lost 2 bases, and 3 bases stayed unmatched. The CDR3 consists of 14 residues. The germline CDR1 and CDR2 sequences are MNHEY and SVGAGI. Assay used: immunoSEQ multiplex PCR; TCRdb lists only in-frame clones, some missing. The sample holds fewer than 85,000 clones, approximately 84% seen once. Material: CD4+ or CD8+ T cells sorted from blood, obtained in a trial of the OX40 agonist ivuxolimab. The source is an adult with an advanced solid tumor such as melanoma, head and neck, liver or kidney cancer. The chain links TRBV6-5 to TRBJ1-2; 9 bases map to TRBD1. The CDR3 is CASSTGGANYGYTF. CDR3 sequence (DNA): TGTGCCAGCAGTACAGGGGGCGCGAACTATGGCTACACCTTC.